The rows below give T cell receptor beta chains drawn from one sample of a study of response to subunit inactivated influenza vaccine. TCRdb itself ran the RT-PCR reads through MiXCR, one entry per CDR3 protein. The sample includes roughly 570,000 distinct CDR3 sequences, around 13% of them seen just once. The starting material was PBMCs from blood, obtained roughly 47 days after vaccination. Every receptor here comes from a man over 45 who received an inactivated influenza vaccine. The CDR3 runs from the conserved cysteine through the conserved F or W.

CDR3 protein: CASSLALRPETQYF; V gene: TRBV12-3/TRBV12-4
CDR3 protein: CASSKGGSYNSPLHF; V gene: TRBV7-9
CDR3 protein: CASSLESVFTDTQYF; V gene: TRBV5-1
CDR3 protein: CASSLAVRSGSYNEQFF; V gene: TRBV7-2
CDR3 protein: CASSFRQDPGSPLHF; V gene: TRBV7-8
CDR3 protein: CSVEAAGKGNEQFF; V gene: TRBV29-1
CDR3 protein: CASSPRGLAEYNEQFF; V gene: TRBV7-8
CDR3 protein: CASSQSAGGLDTQYF; V gene: TRBV4-3
CDR3 protein: CASSQDRAATQYF; V gene: TRBV4-3
CDR3 protein: CSVEPSSRDQGEQFF; V gene: TRBV29-1
CDR3 protein: CSALTGTGNTEAFF; V gene: TRBV20-1
CDR3 protein: CSAQRGWAGGADTQYF; V gene: TRBV20-1
CDR3 protein: CASSTYGQGYEQYF; V gene: TRBV7-2
CDR3 protein: CASSQGRTSSEQFF; V gene: TRBV3-1